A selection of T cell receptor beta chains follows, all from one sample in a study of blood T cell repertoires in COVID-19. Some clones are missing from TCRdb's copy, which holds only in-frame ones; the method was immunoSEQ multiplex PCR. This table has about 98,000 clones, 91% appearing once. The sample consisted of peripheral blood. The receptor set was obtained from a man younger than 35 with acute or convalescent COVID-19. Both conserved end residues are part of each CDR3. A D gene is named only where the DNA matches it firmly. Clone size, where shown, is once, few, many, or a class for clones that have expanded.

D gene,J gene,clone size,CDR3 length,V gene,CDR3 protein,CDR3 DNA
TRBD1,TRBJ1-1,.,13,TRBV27,CASSLGQGDEAFF,TGTGCCAGCAGCTTGGGACAGGGCGATGAAGCTTTCTTT
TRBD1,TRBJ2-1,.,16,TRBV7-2,CASSLSAQQGWGEQFF,TGTGCCAGCAGCTTATCTGCTCAACAGGGGTGGGGTGAGCAGTTCTTC
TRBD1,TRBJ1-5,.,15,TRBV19,CASSRGTGVSQPQHF,TGTGCCAGTAGTAGGGGGACAGGGGTGAGTCAGCCCCAGCATTTT
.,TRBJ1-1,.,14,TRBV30,CAWSVLGRVTEAFF,TGTGCCTGGAGTGTACTGGGCAGGGTTACTGAAGCTTTCTTT
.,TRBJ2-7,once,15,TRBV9,CASSAPGGKTYEQYF,TGTGCCAGCAGCGCGCCCGGGGGAAAAACCTACGAGCAGTACTTC
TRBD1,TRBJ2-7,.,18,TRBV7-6,CASSPARTGEVRPYEQYF,TGTGCCAGCAGCCCCGCGAGGACAGGGGAGGTCCGACCCTACGAGCAGTACTTC
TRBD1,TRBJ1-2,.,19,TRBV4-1,CASSQVAGQGHNTGYGYTF,TGCGCCAGCAGCCAAGTTGCCGGACAGGGGCACAACACAGGCTATGGCTACACCTTC
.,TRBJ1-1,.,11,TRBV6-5,CASQGYTEAFF,TGTGCCAGCCAGGGATACACTGAAGCTTTCTTT
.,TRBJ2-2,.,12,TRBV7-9,CASSVQGWELFF,TGTGCCAGCAGCGTACAGGGCTGGGAGCTGTTTTTT
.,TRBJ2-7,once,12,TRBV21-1,CPSKGVTYEQYF,TGTCCCAGTAAGGGGGTTACCTACGAGCAGTACTTC
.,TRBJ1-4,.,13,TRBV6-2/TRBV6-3,CASSLIRGEKLFF,TGTGCCAGCAGTTTGATCAGGGGTGAAAAACTGTTTTTT
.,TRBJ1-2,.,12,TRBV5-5,CASSPRTDGYTF,TGTGCCAGCAGCCCTCGGACAGACGGCTACACCTTC
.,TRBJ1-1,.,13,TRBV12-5,CASAKSRGTEAFF,TGTGCTAGTGCCAAGAGCAGGGGAACTGAAGCTTTCTTT
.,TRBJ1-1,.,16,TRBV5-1,CASSLEILTGNTEAFF,TGCGCCAGCAGCTTGGAAATACTGACAGGGAACACTGAAGCTTTCTTT
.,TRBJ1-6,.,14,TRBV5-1,CASSLHTGGSPLHF,TGCGCCAGCAGCTTACACACCGGGGGTTCACCCCTCCACTTT
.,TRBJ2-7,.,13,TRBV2,CASTRRNSYEQYF,TGTGCCAGCACAAGGAGAAACTCCTACGAGCAGTACTTC
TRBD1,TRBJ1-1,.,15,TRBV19,CASSSRGQGKTEAFF,TGTGCCAGTAGTTCCCGGGGACAGGGGAAAACTGAAGCTTTCTTT
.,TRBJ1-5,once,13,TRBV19,CASSDSFNRPQHF,TGTGCCAGTAGTGACAGTTTTAATCGGCCCCAGCATTTT
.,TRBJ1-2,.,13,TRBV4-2,CASSQDPDRGYTF,TGTGCCAGCAGCCAAGATCCCGATCGGGGCTACACCTTC
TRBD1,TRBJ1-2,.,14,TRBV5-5,CASSESTGNYGYTF,TGTGCCAGCAGCGAATCGACAGGGAACTATGGCTACACCTTC
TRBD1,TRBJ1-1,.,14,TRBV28,CASSSTGLNTEAFF,TGTGCCAGCAGTTCGACAGGGCTGAACACTGAAGCTTTCTTT
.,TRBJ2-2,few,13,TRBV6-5,CASSQRGTGELFF,TGTGCCAGCAGTCAACGGGGCACCGGGGAGCTGTTTTTT
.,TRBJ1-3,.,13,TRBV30,CAADGGKGNTIYF,TGTGCCGCCGATGGGGGCAAAGGAAACACCATATATTTT
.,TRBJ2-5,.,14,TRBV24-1,CATSDRGSQETQYF,TGTGCCACCAGTGATAGGGGGAGCCAAGAGACCCAGTACTTC
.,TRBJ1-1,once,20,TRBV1,CTSSQPTAGTDGKMNTEAFF,TGCACCAGCAGCCAACCAACCGCCGGGACAGACGGTAAAATGAACACTGAAGCTTTCTTT
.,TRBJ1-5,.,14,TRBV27,CASSLSASNQPQHF,TGTGCCAGCAGTTTATCCGCGAGCAATCAGCCCCAGCATTTT
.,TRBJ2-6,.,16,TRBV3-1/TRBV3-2,CASSQGAFSGANVLTF,TGTGCCAGCAGCCAAGGGGCGTTCTCTGGGGCCAACGTCCTGACTTTC
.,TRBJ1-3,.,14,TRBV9,CASSVARVGNTIYF,TGTGCCAGCAGCGTAGCCCGAGTCGGGAACACCATATATTTT
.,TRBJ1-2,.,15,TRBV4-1,CASSQGPGESGGYTF,TGCGCCAGCAGCCAAGGTCCGGGGGAGTCGGGCGGCTACACCTTC
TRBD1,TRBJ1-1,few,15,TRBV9,CASSARTGEGTEAFF,TGTGCCAGCAGCGCCCGGACAGGGGAGGGCACTGAAGCTTTCTTT
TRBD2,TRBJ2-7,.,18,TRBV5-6,CASSTAGVAGGFGDEQYF,TGTGCCAGCAGCACGGCAGGGGTAGCGGGAGGATTCGGCGACGAGCAGTACTTC
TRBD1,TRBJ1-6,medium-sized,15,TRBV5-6,CASSLADRESSPLHF,TGTGCCAGCAGCTTGGCAGACAGGGAGTCTTCACCCCTCCACTTT
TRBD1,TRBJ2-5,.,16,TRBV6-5,CASSLPRGTGGETQYF,TGTGCCAGCAGTTTACCACGCGGGACAGGCGGAGAGACCCAGTACTTC
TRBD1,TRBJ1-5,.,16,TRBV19,CASTSGGPNSNQPQHF,TGTGCCAGTACCTCAGGGGGCCCCAATAGCAATCAGCCCCAGCATTTT
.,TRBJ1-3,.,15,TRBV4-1,CASSQDLSARNTIYF,TGCGCCAGCAGCCAAGATTTGAGCGCACGAAACACCATATATTTT
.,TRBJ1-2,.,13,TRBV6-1,CASSEQGKGGYTF,TGTGCCAGCAGTGAACAGGGGAAAGGTGGCTACACCTTC
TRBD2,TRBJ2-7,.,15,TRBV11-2,CASSLGLARGYEQYF,TGTGCCAGCAGCTTAGGACTAGCGCGAGGGTACGAGCAGTACTTC
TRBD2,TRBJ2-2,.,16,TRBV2,CASSELAGGATGELFF,TGTGCCAGCAGTGAGTTAGCGGGGGGGGCTACCGGGGAGCTGTTTTTT
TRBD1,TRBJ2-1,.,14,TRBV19,CASSRQGRYNEQFF,TGTGCCAGTAGCAGACAGGGGCGTTACAATGAGCAGTTCTTC
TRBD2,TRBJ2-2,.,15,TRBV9,CASSAASGSTGELFF,TGTGCCAGCAGCGCCGCTAGCGGGAGTACCGGGGAGCTGTTTTTT
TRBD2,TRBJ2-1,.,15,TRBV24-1,CATSDRPSGRFEQFF,TGTGCCACCAGTGATCGGCCTAGCGGGAGATTTGAGCAGTTCTTC
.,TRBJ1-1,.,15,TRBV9,CASSAPTGTNTEAFF,TGTGCCAGCAGCGCCCCAACAGGGACAAACACTGAAGCTTTCTTT
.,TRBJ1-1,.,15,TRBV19,CASSSNSRGNTEAFF,TGTGCCAGTAGTTCCAACTCCAGGGGGAACACTGAAGCTTTCTTT
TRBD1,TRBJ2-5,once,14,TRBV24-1,CATSDWDSQETQYF,TGTGCCACCAGTGATTGGGACAGCCAAGAGACCCAGTACTTC
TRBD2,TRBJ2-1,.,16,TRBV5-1,CASSSLAGATYNEQFF,TGCGCCAGCAGCTCGCTAGCGGGGGCAACCTACAATGAGCAGTTCTTC